This is a list of T cell receptor beta chains from one sample in a study of blood T cell repertoires in COVID-19. Some clones are missing from TCRdb's copy, which holds only in-frame ones; the method was immunoSEQ multiplex PCR. In the table there are about 240,000 clones, roughly 86% of which are singletons. Sequenced material: peripheral blood. These receptors were obtained from a woman aged 25 to 39 with acute or convalescent COVID-19. Both conserved end residues are part of each CDR3.

CDR3 protein,J gene,V gene
CASSVFDRGQDGYTF,TRBJ1-2,TRBV9
CASSWTGADSPLHF,TRBJ1-6,TRBV5-1
CASSLDLADYEQYF,TRBJ2-7,TRBV7-2
CASSGLAGSQETQYF,TRBJ2-5,TRBV7-7
CASSQAGHGTGKEKLFF,TRBJ1-4,TRBV4-3
CASSLGGTGVHF,TRBJ2-7,TRBV11-3
CASRGGAGNTIYF,TRBJ1-3,TRBV9
CASSLLATGKNEKLFF,TRBJ1-4,TRBV7-8
CSVEVARKLRKVFGGYGYTF,TRBJ1-2,TRBV29-1
CASSHSGFSGELFF,TRBJ2-2,TRBV4-1
CASSQRQGVEQYF,TRBJ2-7,TRBV14
CASSSGTGGTSNQPQHF,TRBJ1-5,TRBV7-2
CASSFPETDTQYF,TRBJ2-3,TRBV28
CASSGAGWETQYF,TRBJ2-5,TRBV5-1
CASTLGGQSPRTQYF,TRBJ2-5,TRBV3-1/TRBV3-2
CASRRERPGSANTGELFF,TRBJ2-2,TRBV11-2
CATSDLAGTSLGEQFF,TRBJ2-1,TRBV24-1
CASSIGLSNEQFF,TRBJ2-1,TRBV19
CASSLALGGAYIEQFF,TRBJ2-1,TRBV7-2
CASSYVQGWYLNTEAFF,TRBJ1-1,TRBV6-2/TRBV6-3
CSAAIGGPTEQFF,TRBJ2-1,TRBV29-1
CASSTGQYEQYF,TRBJ2-7,TRBV7-6
CASSVVGDSGNTIYF,TRBJ1-3,TRBV9
CASSQLWPQQTGNTIYF,TRBJ1-3,TRBV23-1
CASSDRAMGNQPQHF,TRBJ1-5,TRBV19
CASSRSAGGWYNEQFF,TRBJ2-1,TRBV7-2
CASSEWEYGGYEQYF,TRBJ2-7,TRBV2
CAWSVELAGQPQHF,TRBJ1-5,TRBV30
CASSAQISSGSNLSTDTQYF,TRBJ2-3,TRBV13
CASSVLAKSYNEQFF,TRBJ2-1,TRBV9
CASSLYGQETQYF,TRBJ2-5,TRBV27
CASAREGRTYEQYF,TRBJ2-7,TRBV3-1/TRBV3-2